A selection of T cell receptor beta chains follows, all from one sample in a study of blood T cell repertoires in COVID-19. TCRdb keeps only in-frame clones here, not all; method: immunoSEQ multiplex PCR. The table includes about 270,000 clones, around four fifths detected once. Sequenced material: peripheral blood. The receptors were gathered from a woman aged 50 to 60 with active or convalescent COVID-19. The CDR3 runs from the conserved cysteine through the conserved F or W. Each record gives: D gene, clone size, V gene, J gene, CDR3 protein, CDR3 DNA. D genes are given only for firm matches. Only part of the rows carry a size: once, few, many, or a class if the clone is expanded.

d_gene: .
abundance: .
v_gene: TRBV18
j_gene: TRBJ1-1
CDR3aa: CASSPLTENTEAFF
CDR3nt: TGTGCCAGCTCACCCCTGACAGAGAACACTGAAGCTTTCTTT

d_gene: TRBD1
abundance: .
v_gene: TRBV4-2
j_gene: TRBJ1-1
CDR3aa: CASSQDLARPGQGDSTEAFF
CDR3nt: TGTGCCAGCAGCCAAGATCTGGCGAGGCCAGGACAGGGGGATTCCACTGAAGCTTTCTTT

d_gene: TRBD2
abundance: once
v_gene: TRBV28
j_gene: TRBJ2-7
CDR3aa: CASSIPGLAHYEQYF
CDR3nt: TGTGCCAGCAGTATACCGGGACTAGCGCACTACGAGCAGTACTTC

d_gene: TRBD1
abundance: .
v_gene: TRBV28
j_gene: TRBJ1-6
CDR3aa: CASSLQQGSNSPLHF
CDR3nt: TGTGCCAGCAGTTTGCAACAGGGGAGCAATTCACCCCTCCACTTT

d_gene: TRBD1
abundance: .
v_gene: TRBV9
j_gene: TRBJ1-2
CDR3aa: CASSPTGTGLNGYTF
CDR3nt: TGTGCCAGCAGCCCGACCGGGACAGGGCTAAATGGCTACACCTTC

d_gene: TRBD1
abundance: .
v_gene: TRBV27
j_gene: TRBJ1-1
CDR3aa: CASSFWTGSEAFF
CDR3nt: TGTGCCAGCAGTTTTTGGACAGGGTCTGAAGCTTTCTTT

d_gene: TRBD1
abundance: .
v_gene: TRBV19
j_gene: TRBJ1-1
CDR3aa: CASSINGGTGRFMNTEAFF
CDR3nt: TGTGCCAGTAGTATCAACGGCGGGACAGGGAGATTTATGAACACTGAAGCTTTCTTT

d_gene: .
abundance: .
v_gene: TRBV19
j_gene: TRBJ1-6
CDR3aa: CATRQNYNSPLHF
CDR3nt: TGTGCCACAAGACAGAACTATAATTCACCCCTCCACTTT

d_gene: .
abundance: once
v_gene: TRBV30
j_gene: TRBJ1-1
CDR3aa: CAWVGLNTEAFF
CDR3nt: TGTGCCTGGGTGGGGCTGAACACTGAAGCTTTCTTT

d_gene: TRBD2
abundance: .
v_gene: TRBV4-1
j_gene: TRBJ2-1
CDR3aa: CASSPGLAGGEQFF
CDR3nt: TGCGCCAGCAGCCCCGGACTAGCGGGAGGTGAGCAGTTCTTC

d_gene: .
abundance: .
v_gene: TRBV27
j_gene: TRBJ1-5
CDR3aa: CASSLEPPAGRTGNQPQHF
CDR3nt: TGTGCCAGCAGTTTAGAACCCCCGGCAGGGAGGACGGGCAATCAGCCCCAGCATTTT

d_gene: .
abundance: .
v_gene: TRBV5-4
j_gene: TRBJ1-1
CDR3aa: CASSPRIGMNTEAFF
CDR3nt: TGTGCCAGCAGCCCGAGGATCGGAATGAACACTGAAGCTTTCTTT

d_gene: TRBD2
abundance: .
v_gene: TRBV7-8
j_gene: TRBJ2-2
CDR3aa: CASSPRGAGAGELFF
CDR3nt: TGTGCCAGCAGCCCCCGCGGGGCGGGAGCCGGGGAGCTGTTTTTT

d_gene: TRBD1
abundance: .
v_gene: TRBV11-2
j_gene: TRBJ1-2
CDR3aa: CASSLGGDRVYGYTF
CDR3nt: TGTGCCAGCAGCTTGGGAGGGGACAGGGTCTATGGCTACACCTTC

d_gene: TRBD1
abundance: .
v_gene: TRBV27
j_gene: TRBJ2-3
CDR3aa: CASSTGTGGTDTQYF
CDR3nt: TGTGCCAGCAGCACCGGGACAGGGGGCACAGATACGCAGTATTTT

d_gene: TRBD1
abundance: .
v_gene: TRBV18
j_gene: TRBJ1-5
CDR3aa: CASSPETGGQPQHF
CDR3nt: TGTGCCAGCTCCCCAGAGACAGGGGGTCAGCCCCAGCATTTT

d_gene: .
abundance: .
v_gene: TRBV3-1/TRBV3-2
j_gene: TRBJ1-2
CDR3aa: CASSQKIGAGNYGYTF
CDR3nt: TGTGCCAGCAGCCAAAAAATTGGGGCAGGGAACTATGGCTACACCTTC

d_gene: .
abundance: .
v_gene: TRBV12-5
j_gene: TRBJ1-2
CDR3aa: CASSKERSLGYTF
CDR3nt: TGTGCTAGTAGTAAGGAGAGGTCACTTGGCTACACCTTC

d_gene: TRBD1
abundance: .
v_gene: TRBV4-1
j_gene: TRBJ1-1
CDR3aa: CASEGQERAFF
CDR3nt: TGCGCCAGCGAAGGACAGGAGCGGGCTTTCTTT

d_gene: TRBD1
abundance: many
v_gene: TRBV6-1
j_gene: TRBJ2-6
CDR3aa: CASGGERDRGRSSGANVLTF
CDR3nt: TGTGCCAGCGGTGGGGAGCGGGACAGGGGACGGAGCTCTGGGGCCAACGTCCTGACTTTC

d_gene: .
abundance: .
v_gene: TRBV6-5
j_gene: TRBJ2-1
CDR3aa: CASSYSPAIAYNEQFF
CDR3nt: TGTGCCAGCAGTTACAGTCCCGCAATAGCCTACAATGAGCAGTTCTTC

d_gene: .
abundance: .
v_gene: TRBV3-1/TRBV3-2
j_gene: TRBJ2-3
CDR3aa: CASSQEFAELTDTQYF
CDR3nt: TGTGCCAGCAGCCAAGAATTCGCGGAGCTCACAGATACGCAGTATTTT

d_gene: .
abundance: .
v_gene: TRBV4-2
j_gene: TRBJ1-5
CDR3aa: CASSQESNQPQHF
CDR3nt: TGTGCCAGCAGCCAAGAGTCTAATCAGCCCCAGCATTTT

d_gene: TRBD1
abundance: .
v_gene: TRBV19
j_gene: TRBJ1-1
CDR3aa: CASSIPGGRTEAFF
CDR3nt: TGTGCCAGTAGTATTCCAGGGGGACGGACTGAAGCTTTCTTT

d_gene: .
abundance: once
v_gene: TRBV7-2
j_gene: TRBJ1-1
CDR3aa: CASSLVIRGPEAFF
CDR3nt: TGTGCCAGCAGCTTAGTAATTCGTGGCCCTGAAGCTTTCTTT

d_gene: .
abundance: .
v_gene: TRBV2
j_gene: TRBJ2-5
CDR3aa: CASSDTGQETQYF
CDR3nt: TGTGCCAGCAGTGATACGGGGCAAGAGACCCAGTACTTC

d_gene: TRBD2
abundance: .
v_gene: TRBV6-2/TRBV6-3
j_gene: TRBJ2-1
CDR3aa: CASSQRESSYNEQFF
CDR3nt: TGTGCCAGCAGCCAGCGGGAGAGCTCCTACAATGAGCAGTTCTTC

d_gene: .
abundance: .
v_gene: TRBV7-9
j_gene: TRBJ2-3
CDR3aa: CASSQGTSTSTDTQYF
CDR3nt: TGTGCCAGCAGCCAAGGGACATCCACTAGCACAGATACGCAGTATTTT

d_gene: TRBD2
abundance: .
v_gene: TRBV3-1/TRBV3-2
j_gene: TRBJ2-3
CDR3aa: CASSHRLLGLAGGPSDTQYF
CDR3nt: TGTGCCAGCAGCCATAGATTGTTGGGACTAGCGGGAGGGCCATCGGATACGCAGTATTTT

d_gene: .
abundance: .
v_gene: TRBV5-1
j_gene: TRBJ1-1
CDR3aa: CASSFDPGGQAEAFF
CDR3nt: TGCGCCAGCAGCTTTGACCCGGGGGGTCAGGCTGAAGCTTTCTTT

d_gene: .
abundance: .
v_gene: TRBV5-5
j_gene: TRBJ2-2
CDR3aa: CASSLLPSGNTGELFF
CDR3nt: TGTGCCAGCAGCTTGTTGCCCAGCGGGAACACCGGGGAGCTGTTTTTT

d_gene: TRBD1
abundance: .
v_gene: TRBV24-1
j_gene: TRBJ1-2
CDR3aa: CATSDSDRPSYGYTF
CDR3nt: TGTGCCACCAGTGATTCGGACAGGCCGTCCTATGGCTACACCTTC

d_gene: .
abundance: .
v_gene: TRBV30
j_gene: TRBJ1-5
CDR3aa: CAWSVRTVSNQPQHF
CDR3nt: TGTGCCTGGAGTGTACGGACAGTTAGCAATCAGCCCCAGCATTTT

d_gene: TRBD1
abundance: .
v_gene: TRBV30
j_gene: TRBJ1-5
CDR3aa: CAWSEGTGSQPQHF
CDR3nt: TGTGCCTGGAGCGAGGGGACAGGGAGTCAGCCCCAGCATTTT

d_gene: .
abundance: once
v_gene: TRBV7-6
j_gene: TRBJ1-6
CDR3aa: CASSSSVDGQLIVNSPLHF
CDR3nt: TGTGCCAGCAGCTCCTCCGTGGACGGACAGCTTATAGTTAATTCACCCCTCCACTTT

d_gene: .
abundance: .
v_gene: TRBV27
j_gene: TRBJ1-2
CDR3aa: CASSLITRGVYGYTF
CDR3nt: TGTGCCAGCAGCCTTATAACCAGGGGCGTCTATGGCTACACCTTC

d_gene: .
abundance: .
v_gene: TRBV21-1
j_gene: TRBJ2-7
CDR3aa: CASSLSFGGALGEQYF
CDR3nt: TGTGCCAGCAGCCTCTCCTTCGGGGGGGCGCTTGGCGAGCAGTACTTC

d_gene: .
abundance: .
v_gene: TRBV5-6
j_gene: TRBJ2-1
CDR3aa: CASSWRRGVPHYNEQFF
CDR3nt: TGTGCCAGCAGCTGGCGCAGGGGAGTACCCCACTACAATGAGCAGTTCTTC

d_gene: TRBD1
abundance: .
v_gene: TRBV18
j_gene: TRBJ2-7
CDR3aa: CASSPRTGGQYEQYF
CDR3nt: TGTGCCAGCTCACCCCGGACAGGGGGTCAGTACGAGCAGTACTTC

d_gene: TRBD2
abundance: .
v_gene: TRBV14
j_gene: TRBJ2-5
CDR3aa: CASSQGWLAGIMETQYF
CDR3nt: TGTGCCAGCAGCCAAGGGTGGCTAGCGGGTATCATGGAGACCCAGTACTTC

d_gene: .
abundance: .
v_gene: TRBV27
j_gene: TRBJ2-7
CDR3aa: CVSSPRSHDEQYF
CDR3nt: TGTGTCAGCAGTCCGAGGTCTCACGACGAGCAGTACTTC

d_gene: .
abundance: few
v_gene: TRBV4-2
j_gene: TRBJ2-3
CDR3aa: CASSQAGEFDTQYF
CDR3nt: TGTGCCAGCAGCCAAGCGGGAGAGTTTGACACGCAGTATTTT

d_gene: .
abundance: .
v_gene: TRBV6-1
j_gene: TRBJ2-2
CDR3aa: CASSEIPARRTGELFF
CDR3nt: TGTGCCAGCAGTGAAATCCCGGCTAGAAGGACCGGGGAGCTGTTTTTT

d_gene: TRBD2
abundance: .
v_gene: TRBV5-1
j_gene: TRBJ2-7
CDR3aa: CASSSGLAGAYEQYF
CDR3nt: TGCGCCAGCAGCTCCGGACTAGCGGGCGCCTACGAGCAGTACTTC

d_gene: .
abundance: .
v_gene: TRBV29-1
j_gene: TRBJ1-1
CDR3aa: CSVELAHPGGPNTEAFF
CDR3nt: TGCAGCGTCGAATTAGCTCACCCTGGGGGCCCGAACACTGAAGCTTTCTTT

d_gene: .
abundance: .
v_gene: TRBV28
j_gene: TRBJ2-1
CDR3aa: CASISGGMNEQFF
CDR3nt: TGTGCCAGCATATCGGGCGGGATGAATGAGCAGTTCTTC

d_gene: TRBD1
abundance: .
v_gene: TRBV5-6
j_gene: TRBJ2-1
CDR3aa: CASSPSGGAANEQFF
CDR3nt: TGTGCCAGCAGCCCCTCAGGGGGCGCGGCGAATGAGCAGTTCTTC

d_gene: .
abundance: .
v_gene: TRBV5-4
j_gene: TRBJ2-3
CDR3aa: CASSGTSTDTQYF
CDR3nt: TGTGCCAGCTCCGGGACTAGCACAGATACGCAGTATTTT

d_gene: TRBD1
abundance: .
v_gene: TRBV19
j_gene: TRBJ2-7
CDR3aa: CASSIVRGREGTYEQYF
CDR3nt: TGTGCCAGTAGTATAGTCAGGGGGCGGGAAGGAACCTACGAGCAGTACTTC

d_gene: .
abundance: .
v_gene: TRBV10-2
j_gene: TRBJ2-7
CDR3aa: CASSEYGYEQYF
CDR3nt: TGCGCCAGCAGTGAATACGGCTACGAGCAGTACTTC

d_gene: TRBD2
abundance: .
v_gene: TRBV18
j_gene: TRBJ2-1
CDR3aa: CASSLQLAGGNEQFF
CDR3nt: TGTGCCAGCTCACTACAACTAGCGGGAGGAAATGAGCAGTTCTTC

d_gene: TRBD1
abundance: once
v_gene: TRBV6-5
j_gene: TRBJ2-1
CDR3aa: CASSTGGVSYEQFF
CDR3nt: TGTGCCAGCAGTACAGGGGGCGTTTCGTATGAGCAGTTCTTC

d_gene: .
abundance: .
v_gene: TRBV6-5
j_gene: TRBJ2-7
CDR3aa: CASSPRGRRREQYF
CDR3nt: TGTGCCAGCAGCCCCAGGGGCAGGCGGCGCGAGCAGTACTTC

d_gene: .
abundance: once
v_gene: TRBV3-1/TRBV3-2
j_gene: TRBJ1-1
CDR3aa: CASSHGGGKEAFF
CDR3nt: TGTGCCAGCAGCCACGGCGGGGGCAAGGAAGCTTTCTTT

d_gene: .
abundance: .
v_gene: TRBV18
j_gene: TRBJ1-5
CDR3aa: CASSPMANQPQHF
CDR3nt: TGTGCCAGCTCACCTATGGCCAATCAGCCCCAGCATTTT

d_gene: .
abundance: once
v_gene: TRBV5-4
j_gene: TRBJ1-1
CDR3aa: CASSLEAEGTEAFF
CDR3nt: TGTGCCAGCAGCTTGGAGGCAGAGGGCACTGAAGCTTTCTTT

d_gene: TRBD1
abundance: .
v_gene: TRBV5-8
j_gene: TRBJ2-7
CDR3aa: CASIPWTGGYEQYF
CDR3nt: TGTGCCAGCATCCCGTGGACAGGGGGCTACGAGCAGTACTTC